The present T cell receptor (beta chain) was sequenced within a study of blood T cell repertoires in COVID-19. TCRdb keeps only in-frame clones here, not all; method: immunoSEQ multiplex PCR. This sample yields nearly 300,000 clones, of which about 90% are seen a single time; less than 3.5% belongs to the top ten. Each participant's cohort was designated according to participant-reported clinical history. Each exposed participant met a COVID-19 case in the 2 weeks preceding study entry. Germline V lookup: CDR1 SNHLY, CDR2 FYNNEI. The V and J ends lost 7 bases and 9 bases respectively, with 13 bases between them. The CDR3 is 13 residues long.

This clonotype was obtained from a woman aged 50 to 65 who had been exposed to COVID-19. Sequences were obtained from PBMCs or T cells enriched from blood (not recorded which). The genes are TRBV2 and TRBJ1-6, with D tentatively TRBD1 (5 bases). CDR3 region: CASTKGKTSPLHF. CDR3 bases: TGTGCCAGCACTAAGGGGAAGACTTCACCCCTCCACTTT.